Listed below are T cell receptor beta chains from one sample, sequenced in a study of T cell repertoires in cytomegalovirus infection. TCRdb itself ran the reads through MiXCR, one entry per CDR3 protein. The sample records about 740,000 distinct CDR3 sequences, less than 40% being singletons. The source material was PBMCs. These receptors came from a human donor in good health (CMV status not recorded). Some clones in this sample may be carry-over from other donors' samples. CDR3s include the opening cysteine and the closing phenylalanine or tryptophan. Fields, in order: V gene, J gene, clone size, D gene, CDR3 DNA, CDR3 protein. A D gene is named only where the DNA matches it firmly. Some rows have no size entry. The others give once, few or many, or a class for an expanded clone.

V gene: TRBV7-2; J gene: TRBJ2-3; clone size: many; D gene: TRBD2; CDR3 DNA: TGTGCCAGCAGCTTAATCGGGGGGGGCACAGATACGCAGTATTTT; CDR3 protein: CASSLIGGGTDTQYF
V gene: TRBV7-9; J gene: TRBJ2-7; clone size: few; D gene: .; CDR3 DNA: TGTGCCAGCATTGTAGCAGGGGATTTCTACGAGCAGTACTTC; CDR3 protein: CASIVAGDFYEQYF
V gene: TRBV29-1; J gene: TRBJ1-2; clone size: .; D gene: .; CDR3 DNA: TGCAGCGTTGACCCTCGGGGGAACTATGGCTACACCTTC; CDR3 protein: CSVDPRGNYGYTF
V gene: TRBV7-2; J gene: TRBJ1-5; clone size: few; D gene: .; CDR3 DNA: TGTGCCAGCAGCTCTCACCCGAATAGCAATCAGCCCCAGCATTTT; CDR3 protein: CASSSHPNSNQPQHF
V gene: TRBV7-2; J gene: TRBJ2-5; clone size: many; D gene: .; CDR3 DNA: TGTGCCAGCAGCTTGGGGGGGGCAGCGGGCCAAGAGACCCAGTACTTC; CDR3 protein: CASSLGGAAGQETQYF
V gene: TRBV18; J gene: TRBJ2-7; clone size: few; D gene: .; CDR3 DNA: TGTGCCAGCTCACCACCGGCAGGGTCCAGCCACGAGCAGTACTTC; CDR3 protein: CASSPPAGSSHEQYF
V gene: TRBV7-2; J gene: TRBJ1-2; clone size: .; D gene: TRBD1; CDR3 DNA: TGTGCCAGCAGCCTAGCTGGACAGGACGGTGGCTACACCTTC; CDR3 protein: CASSLAGQDGGYTF
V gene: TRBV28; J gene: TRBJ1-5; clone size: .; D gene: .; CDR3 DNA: TGTGCCAGCAGTTTATCCGAGGACAATCAGCCCCAGCATTTT; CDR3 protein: CASSLSEDNQPQHF
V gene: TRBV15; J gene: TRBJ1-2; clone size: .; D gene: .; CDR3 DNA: TGTGCCACCAGAAGAGATCGGCAGTCTAACTATGGCTACACCTTC; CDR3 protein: CATRRDRQSNYGYTF
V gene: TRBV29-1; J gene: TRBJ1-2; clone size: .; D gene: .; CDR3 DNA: TGCAGCGTTGATTCCGGAAGCGGCTACACCTTC; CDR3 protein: CSVDSGSGYTF
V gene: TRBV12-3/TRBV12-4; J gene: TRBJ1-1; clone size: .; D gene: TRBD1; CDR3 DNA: TGTGCCAGCAGGGCCGGGACAGCCGAAGCTTTCTTT; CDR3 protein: CASRAGTAEAFF
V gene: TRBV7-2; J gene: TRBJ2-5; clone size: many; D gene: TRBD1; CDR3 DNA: TGTGCCAGCAGCCATAATAGACAGGGGAGAGCGGAGACCCAGTACTTC; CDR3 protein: CASSHNRQGRAETQYF
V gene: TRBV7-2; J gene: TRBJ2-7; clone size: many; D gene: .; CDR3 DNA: TGTGCCAGCAGCTTACTAGGCTCCTTCAGCTCCTACGAGCAGTACTTC; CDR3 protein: CASSLLGSFSSYEQYF
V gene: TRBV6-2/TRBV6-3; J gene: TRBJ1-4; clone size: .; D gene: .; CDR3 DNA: TGTGCCAGCAGTCGCGACAGGTTTGCAACTAATGAAAAACTGTTTTTT; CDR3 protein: CASSRDRFATNEKLFF
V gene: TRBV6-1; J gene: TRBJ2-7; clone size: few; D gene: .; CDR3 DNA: TGTGCCAGCCAGGAGCCCGGTAGCTCCTACGAGCAGTACTTC; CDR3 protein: CASQEPGSSYEQYF
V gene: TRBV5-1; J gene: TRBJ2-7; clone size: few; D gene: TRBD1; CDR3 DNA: TGCGCCAGCAGCTTCGCACAGGGGCGAGAGCAGTACTTC; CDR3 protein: CASSFAQGREQYF
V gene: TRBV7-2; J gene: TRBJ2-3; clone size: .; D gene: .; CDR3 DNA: TGTGCCAGCAGCTTATTTTCCAGTCCCTCGGCAGATACGCAGTATTTT; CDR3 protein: CASSLFSSPSADTQYF
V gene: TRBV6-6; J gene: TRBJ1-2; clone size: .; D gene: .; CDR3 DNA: TGTGCCAGCCTACCCTGGGTGGGGGAAACTAACTATGGCTACACCTTC; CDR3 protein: CASLPWVGETNYGYTF
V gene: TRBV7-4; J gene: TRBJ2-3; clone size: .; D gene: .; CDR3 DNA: TGTGCCAGCAGCAAAGCGAACCAGAACAGGGTTAGGTTCACAGATACGCAGTATTTT; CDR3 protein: CASSKANQNRVRFTDTQYF
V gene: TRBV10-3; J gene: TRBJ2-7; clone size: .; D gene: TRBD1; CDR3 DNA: TGTGCCATCAGTGAACAGGGGGGAAGCCCTAGCTCCTACGAGCAGTACTTC; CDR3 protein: CAISEQGGSPSSYEQYF
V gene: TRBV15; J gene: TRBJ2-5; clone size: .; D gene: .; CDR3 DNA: TGTGCCACCAGCAGAGTGGGGGGGCGTGAGACCCAGTACTTC; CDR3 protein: CATSRVGGRETQYF
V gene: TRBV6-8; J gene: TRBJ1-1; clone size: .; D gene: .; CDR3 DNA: TGTGCCAGCAGTTACTCCCGGCAGGCCAGGAACACTGAAGCTTTCTTT; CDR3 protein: CASSYSRQARNTEAFF